Listed below are T cell receptor beta chains from one sample, sequenced in a study of blood T cell repertoires in COVID-19. This table comes from immunoSEQ multiplex PCR, and its TCRdb copy is limited to in-frame clones, with some not included. The sample has fewer than 300,000 clones; approximately 91% are singletons. Material: peripheral blood. The receptors here all came from a woman under 40 with COVID-19, enrolled during active disease. The CDR3 runs from the conserved cysteine through the conserved F or W. A D gene is named only where the DNA matches it firmly. Only part of the rows carry a size: once, few, many, or a class if the clone is expanded.

v_gene: TRBV3-1/TRBV3-2; abundance: -; d_gene: TRBD1; j_gene: TRBJ1-5; CDR3aa: CASSRSTGGNQPQHF; CDR3nt: TGTGCCAGCAGCCGCTCCACAGGGGGTAATCAGCCCCAGCATTTT
v_gene: TRBV23-1; abundance: once; d_gene: TRBD2; j_gene: TRBJ2-7; CDR3aa: CASSLKRLGLAGEYEQYF; CDR3nt: TGCGCCAGCAGTCTAAAACGACTGGGACTAGCGGGGGAGTACGAGCAGTACTTC
v_gene: TRBV5-6; abundance: few; d_gene: TRBD1; j_gene: TRBJ2-2; CDR3aa: CASSWDRGGTGELFF; CDR3nt: TGTGCCAGCAGTTGGGACAGGGGAGGCACCGGGGAGCTGTTTTTT
v_gene: TRBV6-6; abundance: -; d_gene: -; j_gene: TRBJ1-1; CDR3aa: CASSYLDSMNTEAFF; CDR3nt: TGTGCCAGCAGTTACCTGGACAGCATGAACACTGAAGCTTTCTTT
v_gene: TRBV10-1; abundance: -; d_gene: TRBD2; j_gene: TRBJ2-3; CDR3aa: CASSESGLAGEDTQYF; CDR3nt: TGCGCCAGCAGTGAGTCAGGACTAGCGGGAGAAGATACGCAGTATTTT
v_gene: TRBV21-1; abundance: -; d_gene: -; j_gene: TRBJ1-1; CDR3aa: CASSNSKGAEAFF; CDR3nt: TGTGCCAGCAGCAATTCGAAGGGGGCTGAAGCTTTCTTT
v_gene: TRBV6-6; abundance: -; d_gene: TRBD1; j_gene: TRBJ2-7; CDR3aa: CASRRDSNPSYEQYF; CDR3nt: TGTGCCAGCAGACGGGACAGTAATCCGTCCTACGAGCAGTACTTC
v_gene: TRBV11-3; abundance: -; d_gene: TRBD1; j_gene: TRBJ2-1; CDR3aa: CASSVSRGSYNEQFF; CDR3nt: TGTGCCAGCAGCGTCTCCAGGGGGTCCTACAATGAGCAGTTCTTC
v_gene: TRBV2; abundance: -; d_gene: -; j_gene: TRBJ1-2; CDR3aa: CASIIEFSVGAGKNYTF; CDR3nt: TGTGCCAGCATAATTGAATTTTCTGTCGGCGCAGGGAAAAACTACACCTTC
v_gene: TRBV6-2/TRBV6-3; abundance: once; d_gene: TRBD2; j_gene: TRBJ2-5; CDR3aa: CASSYGGAGTSVETQYF; CDR3nt: TGTGCCAGCAGTTACGGGGGCGCCGGGACTAGCGTAGAGACCCAGTACTTC
v_gene: TRBV2; abundance: -; d_gene: -; j_gene: TRBJ1-1; CDR3aa: CASSEALRSPAFF; CDR3nt: TGTGCCAGCAGTGAAGCGCTTCGGTCCCCCGCTTTCTTT
v_gene: TRBV5-1; abundance: -; d_gene: TRBD1; j_gene: TRBJ1-1; CDR3aa: CASSTGQKNTEAFF; CDR3nt: TGCGCCAGCAGCACGGGACAGAAGAACACTGAAGCTTTCTTT
v_gene: TRBV3-1/TRBV3-2; abundance: -; d_gene: -; j_gene: TRBJ2-2; CDR3aa: CASSQPITGELFF; CDR3nt: TGTGCCAGCAGCCAACCTATCACCGGGGAGCTGTTTTTT
v_gene: TRBV24-1; abundance: -; d_gene: -; j_gene: TRBJ2-5; CDR3aa: CATSQGGPETQYF; CDR3nt: TGTGCCACCAGTCAGGGGGGTCCAGAGACCCAGTACTTC
v_gene: TRBV4-1; abundance: -; d_gene: -; j_gene: TRBJ1-1; CDR3aa: CASSQDIRRENTEAFF; CDR3nt: TGCGCCAGCAGCCAAGATATTAGACGGGAGAACACTGAAGCTTTCTTT
v_gene: TRBV9; abundance: -; d_gene: -; j_gene: TRBJ2-1; CDR3aa: CASSVGGDYNEQFF; CDR3nt: TGTGCCAGCAGCGTAGGCGGGGACTACAATGAGCAGTTCTTC
v_gene: TRBV3-1/TRBV3-2; abundance: many; d_gene: -; j_gene: TRBJ1-1; CDR3aa: CASSQTRQAAFF; CDR3nt: TGTGCCAGCAGCCAAACCAGACAGGCTGCTTTCTTT
v_gene: TRBV7-3; abundance: -; d_gene: -; j_gene: TRBJ2-5; CDR3aa: CASSLNGQSTETQYF; CDR3nt: TGTGCCAGCAGCTTAAATGGGCAATCTACAGAGACCCAGTACTTC
v_gene: TRBV6-6; abundance: -; d_gene: TRBD2; j_gene: TRBJ2-1; CDR3aa: CASSYGLAGAENEQFF; CDR3nt: TGTGCCAGCAGTTACGGGCTAGCGGGAGCGGAAAATGAGCAGTTCTTC
v_gene: TRBV12-3/TRBV12-4; abundance: -; d_gene: -; j_gene: TRBJ1-3; CDR3aa: CASSTPGNTIYF; CDR3nt: TGTGCCAGCAGCACTCCTGGAAACACCATATATTTT
v_gene: TRBV10-3; abundance: -; d_gene: TRBD2; j_gene: TRBJ2-1; CDR3aa: CAISESSGAYNEQFF; CDR3nt: TGTGCCATCAGTGAGTCAAGCGGGGCCTACAATGAGCAGTTCTTC
v_gene: TRBV5-6; abundance: -; d_gene: -; j_gene: TRBJ2-1; CDR3aa: CASSLGTVSYNEQFF; CDR3nt: TGTGCCAGCAGCTTGGGGACAGTTTCCTACAATGAGCAGTTCTTC
v_gene: TRBV9; abundance: -; d_gene: TRBD2; j_gene: TRBJ2-1; CDR3aa: CASSATSGSYNEQFF; CDR3nt: TGTGCCAGCAGCGCCACTAGCGGATCTTACAATGAGCAGTTCTTC
v_gene: TRBV19; abundance: -; d_gene: TRBD1; j_gene: TRBJ1-1; CDR3aa: CASQTGRTEAFF; CDR3nt: TGTGCCAGCCAGACAGGGAGGACTGAAGCTTTCTTT
v_gene: TRBV2; abundance: -; d_gene: TRBD2; j_gene: TRBJ2-7; CDR3aa: CASRGTGTSVYEQYF; CDR3nt: TGTGCCAGCAGGGGAACCGGGACTAGCGTCTACGAGCAGTACTTC
v_gene: TRBV3-1/TRBV3-2; abundance: once; d_gene: TRBD2; j_gene: TRBJ2-3; CDR3aa: CASSQEVPGLAGGPTDTQYF; CDR3nt: TGTGCCAGCAGCCAAGAGGTTCCGGGACTAGCGGGAGGGCCAACAGATACGCAGTATTTT
v_gene: TRBV5-4; abundance: once; d_gene: TRBD2; j_gene: TRBJ2-1; CDR3aa: CASSREGLYNEQFF; CDR3nt: TGTGCCAGCAGCCGGGAGGGACTTTACAATGAGCAGTTCTTC
v_gene: TRBV7-8; abundance: -; d_gene: -; j_gene: TRBJ2-4; CDR3aa: CASSPGSQGLQYF; CDR3nt: TGTGCCAGCAGCCCCGGATCACAGGGATTGCAGTACTTC
v_gene: TRBV7-8; abundance: -; d_gene: -; j_gene: TRBJ1-1; CDR3aa: CASSRGGVNTEAFF; CDR3nt: TGTGCCAGCAGCCGAGGGGGAGTGAACACTGAAGCTTTCTTT
v_gene: TRBV5-1; abundance: -; d_gene: TRBD1; j_gene: TRBJ1-1; CDR3aa: CASSLAPGTGSTEAFF; CDR3nt: TGCGCCAGCAGCTTGGCCCCCGGGACAGGGAGCACTGAAGCTTTCTTT
v_gene: TRBV30; abundance: -; d_gene: TRBD1; j_gene: TRBJ1-4; CDR3aa: CAASRDRGRGEKLFF; CDR3nt: TGTGCCGCGTCCCGGGACAGGGGGCGAGGTGAAAAACTGTTTTTT
v_gene: TRBV3-1/TRBV3-2; abundance: -; d_gene: -; j_gene: TRBJ2-5; CDR3aa: CASSQDRETQYF; CDR3nt: TGTGCCAGCAGCCAAGATAGAGAGACCCAGTACTTC
v_gene: TRBV5-5; abundance: -; d_gene: -; j_gene: TRBJ1-3; CDR3aa: CASSLMTGGRNTIYF; CDR3nt: TGTGCCAGCAGCTTGATGACGGGAGGACGAAACACCATATATTTT
v_gene: TRBV28; abundance: -; d_gene: TRBD2; j_gene: TRBJ2-7; CDR3aa: CASSFPAGGGEQYF; CDR3nt: TGTGCCAGCAGTTTTCCAGCGGGAGGCGGCGAGCAGTACTTC
v_gene: TRBV21-1; abundance: -; d_gene: -; j_gene: TRBJ2-7; CDR3aa: CASSKAGGDVEQYF; CDR3nt: TGTGCCAGCAGCAAAGCGGGAGGAGATGTTGAGCAGTACTTC
v_gene: TRBV11-2; abundance: few; d_gene: TRBD1; j_gene: TRBJ1-2; CDR3aa: CASSLFGTGGADGYTF; CDR3nt: TGTGCCAGCAGCTTATTCGGGACAGGGGGCGCAGACGGCTACACCTTC
v_gene: TRBV6-5; abundance: once; d_gene: -; j_gene: TRBJ1-5; CDR3aa: CASSSREDQPQHF; CDR3nt: TGTGCCAGCAGTTCCAGGGAGGATCAGCCCCAGCATTTT
v_gene: TRBV7-2; abundance: -; d_gene: -; j_gene: TRBJ1-2; CDR3aa: CASSLGQNYGYTF; CDR3nt: TGTGCCAGCAGCTTAGGGCAAAACTATGGCTACACCTTC
v_gene: TRBV30; abundance: -; d_gene: TRBD1; j_gene: TRBJ2-7; CDR3aa: CAWSWDRSYEQYF; CDR3nt: TGTGCCTGGAGTTGGGACAGATCCTACGAGCAGTACTTC
v_gene: TRBV27; abundance: -; d_gene: TRBD2; j_gene: TRBJ2-1; CDR3aa: CASSKGLAGNEQFF; CDR3nt: TGTGCCAGCAGTAAGGGACTAGCGGGCAATGAGCAGTTCTTC
v_gene: TRBV6-5; abundance: -; d_gene: TRBD1; j_gene: TRBJ1-1; CDR3aa: CASSFLGTGDTEAFF; CDR3nt: TGTGCCAGCAGTTTTCTAGGGACAGGGGACACTGAAGCTTTCTTT
v_gene: TRBV27; abundance: once; d_gene: TRBD1; j_gene: TRBJ1-1; CDR3aa: CASSPTRDRGGYGEAFF; CDR3nt: TGTGCCAGCAGTCCGACGCGGGACAGGGGTGGATACGGTGAAGCTTTCTTT
v_gene: TRBV7-9; abundance: -; d_gene: TRBD1; j_gene: TRBJ2-7; CDR3aa: CASSPLGQGYEQYF; CDR3nt: TGTGCCAGCAGCCCCCTGGGACAGGGCTACGAGCAGTACTTC
v_gene: TRBV28; abundance: -; d_gene: TRBD2; j_gene: TRBJ2-1; CDR3aa: CASSLSTSGRGNEQFF; CDR3nt: TGTGCCAGCAGTTTATCCACTAGCGGGAGAGGCAATGAGCAGTTCTTC
v_gene: TRBV7-9; abundance: -; d_gene: TRBD2; j_gene: TRBJ2-2; CDR3aa: CASSLGLAGTGELFF; CDR3nt: TGTGCCAGCAGCTTAGGACTAGCGGGCACCGGGGAGCTGTTTTTT
v_gene: TRBV7-9; abundance: -; d_gene: TRBD2; j_gene: TRBJ2-1; CDR3aa: CASSFVAGPQFF; CDR3nt: TGTGCCAGCAGCTTCGTAGCGGGTCCCCAGTTCTTC
v_gene: TRBV10-3; abundance: once; d_gene: -; j_gene: TRBJ2-2; CDR3aa: CAISGAGWAGELFF; CDR3nt: TGTGCCATCAGTGGCGCAGGGTGGGCCGGGGAGCTGTTTTTT
v_gene: TRBV6-5; abundance: -; d_gene: -; j_gene: TRBJ1-1; CDR3aa: CASTMGRDTEAFF; CDR3nt: TGTGCCAGCACGATGGGCAGGGACACTGAAGCTTTCTTT
v_gene: TRBV11-1; abundance: -; d_gene: TRBD1; j_gene: TRBJ1-1; CDR3aa: CASSRQGGNTEAFF; CDR3nt: TGTGCCAGCAGCCGACAGGGGGGGAACACTGAAGCTTTCTTT
v_gene: TRBV19; abundance: -; d_gene: -; j_gene: TRBJ1-5; CDR3aa: CASALSNQPQHF; CDR3nt: TGTGCCAGCGCACTTAGCAATCAGCCCCAGCATTTT
v_gene: TRBV5-1; abundance: -; d_gene: -; j_gene: TRBJ1-1; CDR3aa: CASRYGENTEAFF; CDR3nt: TGCGCCAGCAGGTACGGGGAGAACACTGAAGCTTTCTTT
v_gene: TRBV11-3; abundance: -; d_gene: -; j_gene: TRBJ1-1; CDR3aa: CASSLGGNTEAFF; CDR3nt: TGTGCCAGCAGCTTAGGGGGCAACACTGAAGCTTTCTTT
v_gene: TRBV5-1; abundance: -; d_gene: -; j_gene: TRBJ1-1; CDR3aa: CASSMLEGTEAFF; CDR3nt: TGCGCCAGCAGCATGTTAGAGGGCACTGAAGCTTTCTTT